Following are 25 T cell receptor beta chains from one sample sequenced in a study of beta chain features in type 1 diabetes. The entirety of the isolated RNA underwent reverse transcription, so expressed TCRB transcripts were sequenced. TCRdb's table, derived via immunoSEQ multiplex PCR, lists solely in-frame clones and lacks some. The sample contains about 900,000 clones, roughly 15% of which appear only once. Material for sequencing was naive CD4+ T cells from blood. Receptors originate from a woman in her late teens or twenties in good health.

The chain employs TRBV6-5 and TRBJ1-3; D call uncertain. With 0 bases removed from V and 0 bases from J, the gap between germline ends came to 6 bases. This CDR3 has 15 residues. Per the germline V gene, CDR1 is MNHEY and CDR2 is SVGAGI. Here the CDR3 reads CASSYSHLSGNTIYF. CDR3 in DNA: TGTGCCAGCAGTTACTCGCACCTCTCTGGAAACACCATATATTTT.

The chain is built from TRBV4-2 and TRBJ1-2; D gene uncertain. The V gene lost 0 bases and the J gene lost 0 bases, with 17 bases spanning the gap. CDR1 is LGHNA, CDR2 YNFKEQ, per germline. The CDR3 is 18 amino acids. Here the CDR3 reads CASSQDFPSPTSNYGYTF. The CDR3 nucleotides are TGTGCCAGCAGCCAAGATTTCCCCAGCCCTACGTCTAACTATGGCTACACCTTC.

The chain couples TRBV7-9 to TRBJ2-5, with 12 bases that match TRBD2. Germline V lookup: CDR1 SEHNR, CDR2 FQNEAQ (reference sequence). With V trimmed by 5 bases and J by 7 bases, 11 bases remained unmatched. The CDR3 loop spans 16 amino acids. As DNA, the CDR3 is TGTGCCAGCAGCAAGGTACTAGCGGGAGGATCTGGGACCCAGTACTTC. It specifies CASSKVLAGGSGTQYF.

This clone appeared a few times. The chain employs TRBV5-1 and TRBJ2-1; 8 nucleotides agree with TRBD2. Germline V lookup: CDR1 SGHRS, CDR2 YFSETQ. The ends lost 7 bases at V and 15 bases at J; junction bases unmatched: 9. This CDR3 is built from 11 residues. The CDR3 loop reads CASGETGTRFF. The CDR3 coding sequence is TGCGCCAGCGGCGAGACCGGGACTAGGTTCTTC.

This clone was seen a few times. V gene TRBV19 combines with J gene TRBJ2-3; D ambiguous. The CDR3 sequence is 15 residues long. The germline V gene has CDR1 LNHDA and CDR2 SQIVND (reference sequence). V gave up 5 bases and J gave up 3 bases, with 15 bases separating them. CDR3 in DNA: TGTGCCAGTAGTCCTTTCAGTGATCTGACAGATACGCAGTATTTT. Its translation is CASSPFSDLTDTQYF.

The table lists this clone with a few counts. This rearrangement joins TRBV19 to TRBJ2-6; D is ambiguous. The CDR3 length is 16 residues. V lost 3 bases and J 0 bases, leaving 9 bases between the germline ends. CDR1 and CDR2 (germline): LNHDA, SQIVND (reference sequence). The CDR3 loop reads CASSIRGSSGANVLTF. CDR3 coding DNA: TGTGCCAGTAGTATTCGAGGCAGCTCTGGGGCCAACGTCCTGACTTTC.

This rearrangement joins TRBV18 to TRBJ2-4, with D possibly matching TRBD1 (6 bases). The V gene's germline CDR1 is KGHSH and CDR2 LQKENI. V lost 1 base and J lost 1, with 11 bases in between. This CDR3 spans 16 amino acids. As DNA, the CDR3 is TGTGCCAGCTCACCACGGACAGAATTCGCCAAAAACATTCAGTACTTC. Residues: CASSPRTEFAKNIQYF. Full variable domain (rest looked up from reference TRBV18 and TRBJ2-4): NAGVMQNPRHLVRRRGQEARLRCSPMKGHSHVYWYRQLPEEGLKFMVYLQKENIIDESGMPKERFSAEFPKEGPSILRIQQVVRGDSAAYFCASSPRTEFAKNIQYFGAGTRLSVL.

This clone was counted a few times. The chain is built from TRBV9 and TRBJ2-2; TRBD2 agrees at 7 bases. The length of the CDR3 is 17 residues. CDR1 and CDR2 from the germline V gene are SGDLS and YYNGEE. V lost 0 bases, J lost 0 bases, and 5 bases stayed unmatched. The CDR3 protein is CASSVVVAGANTGELFF. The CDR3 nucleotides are TGTGCCAGCAGCGTAGTGGTGGCGGGAGCGAACACCGGGGAGCTGTTTTTT. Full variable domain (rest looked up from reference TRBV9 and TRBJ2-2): DSGVTQTPKHLITATGQRVTLRCSPRSGDLSVYWYQQSLDQGLQFLIQYYNGEERAKGNILERFSAQQFPDLHSELNLSSLELGDSALYFCASSVVVAGANTGELFFGEGSRLTVL.

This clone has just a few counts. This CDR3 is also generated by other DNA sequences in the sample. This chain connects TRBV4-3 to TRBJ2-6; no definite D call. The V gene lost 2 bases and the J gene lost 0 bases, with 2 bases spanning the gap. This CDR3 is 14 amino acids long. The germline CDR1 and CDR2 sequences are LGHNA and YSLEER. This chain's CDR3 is CASSQSSGANVLTF. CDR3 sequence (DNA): TGCGCCAGCAGCCAATCCTCTGGGGCCAACGTCCTGACTTTC.

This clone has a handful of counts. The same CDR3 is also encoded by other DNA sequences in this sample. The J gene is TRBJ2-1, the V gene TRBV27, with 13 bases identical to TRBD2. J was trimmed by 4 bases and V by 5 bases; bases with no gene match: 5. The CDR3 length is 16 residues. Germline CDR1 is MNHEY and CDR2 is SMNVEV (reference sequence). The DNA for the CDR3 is TGTGCCAGCAGTACCAGACTAGCGGGAGGTTACAATGAGCAGTTCTTC. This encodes CASSTRLAGGYNEQFF.

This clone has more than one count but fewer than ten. The CDR3 loop is CASSLGLAQTYEQYF. CDR3 bases: TGTGCCAGCAGCCTGGGACTAGCACAAACCTACGAGCAGTACTTC. V is TRBV7-8 and J is TRBJ2-7; TRBD2 matches at 9 bases. Trimming took 5 bases from V and 2 from J; bases not matched to a gene: 7. From germline, CDR1 is SGHVS and CDR2 FQNEAQ. The CDR3 totals 15 residues.

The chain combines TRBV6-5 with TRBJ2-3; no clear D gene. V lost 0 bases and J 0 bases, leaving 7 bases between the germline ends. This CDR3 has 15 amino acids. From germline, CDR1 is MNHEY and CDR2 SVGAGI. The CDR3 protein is CASSYSLVSTDTQYF. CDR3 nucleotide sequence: TGTGCCAGCAGTTACTCTTTAGTTAGCACAGATACGCAGTATTTT.

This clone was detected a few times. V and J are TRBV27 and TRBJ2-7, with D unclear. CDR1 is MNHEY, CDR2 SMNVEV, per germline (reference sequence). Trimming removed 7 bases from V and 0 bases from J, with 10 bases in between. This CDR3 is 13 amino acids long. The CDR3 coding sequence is TGTGCCAGCAAGAGAGGTAACTCCTACGAGCAGTACTTC. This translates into CASKRGNSYEQYF.

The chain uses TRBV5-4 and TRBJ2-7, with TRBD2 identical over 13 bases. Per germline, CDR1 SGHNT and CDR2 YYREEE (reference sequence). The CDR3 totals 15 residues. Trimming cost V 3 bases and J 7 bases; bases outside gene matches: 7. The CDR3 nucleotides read TGTGCCAGCAGCTCCGGACTAGCGGGAGCCAAAGAGCAGTACTTC. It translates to CASSSGLAGAKEQYF.

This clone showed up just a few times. The CDR3 DNA sequence: TGTGCCAGCAGCCCGAGACAGGGGGTGAGCTCCTACGAGCAGTACTTC. The encoded protein is CASSPRQGVSSYEQYF. The chain joins TRBV13 to TRBJ2-7; 9 bases align to TRBD1. The CDR3 extends over 16 amino acids. The germline CDR1 and CDR2 sequences are PRHDT and FYEKMQ (reference sequence). The J segment lost 0 bases and the V segment lost 5 bases, leaving 8 bases of the junction unmatched.

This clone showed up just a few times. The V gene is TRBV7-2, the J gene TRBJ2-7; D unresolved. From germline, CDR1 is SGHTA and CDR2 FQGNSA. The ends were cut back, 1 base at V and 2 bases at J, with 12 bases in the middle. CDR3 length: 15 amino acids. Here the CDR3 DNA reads TGTGCCAGCAGCTTAGTGCGAGACCCACCCTACGAGCAGTACTTC. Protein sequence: CASSLVRDPPYEQYF.

The DNA of the CDR3 is TGTGCCAGCAGTTTAAGGTTTGGCAGGCAGGGGGGCCCCCAAGAGACCCAGTACTTC. It translates to CASSLRFGRQGGPQETQYF. The chain employs TRBV28 and TRBJ2-5; the D gene is possibly TRBD1 (7 bases). With 2 bases removed from V and 1 base from J, the gap between germline ends came to 23 bases. Germline assignment: CDR1 MDHEN and CDR2 SYDVKM. CDR3 size: 19 residues.

CDR3 coding DNA: TGTGCCAGCAGCCAAGGGTCACCTACTAACTATGGCTACACCTTC. Protein product: CASSQGSPTNYGYTF. The rearrangement links TRBV4-2 to TRBJ1-2; D gene unclear. Trimming stripped 1 base from V and 0 bases from J, with 9 bases between. Germline CDR1 reads LGHNA; CDR2 reads YNFKEQ. The CDR3 sequence is 15 residues long.

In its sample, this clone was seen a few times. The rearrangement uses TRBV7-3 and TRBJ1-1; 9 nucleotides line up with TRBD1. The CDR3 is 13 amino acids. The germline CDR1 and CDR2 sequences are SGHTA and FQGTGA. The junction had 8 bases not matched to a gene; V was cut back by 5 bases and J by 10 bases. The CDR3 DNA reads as TGTGCCAGCAGCCCGGGGGACAGGGCTACAGCTTTCTTT. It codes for CASSPGDRATAFF. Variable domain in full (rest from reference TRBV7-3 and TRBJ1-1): GAGVSQTPSNKVTEKGKYVELRCDPISGHTALYWYRQSLGQGPEFLIYFQGTGAADDSGLPNDRFFAVRPEGSVSTLKIQRTERGDSAVYLCASSPGDRATAFFGQGTRLTVV.

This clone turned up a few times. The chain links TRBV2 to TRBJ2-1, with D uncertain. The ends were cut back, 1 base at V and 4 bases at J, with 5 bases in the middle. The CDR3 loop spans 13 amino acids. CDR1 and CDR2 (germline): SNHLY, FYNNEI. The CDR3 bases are TGTGCCAGCAGTGAAGGGGTGTACAATGAGCAGTTCTTC. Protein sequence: CASSEGVYNEQFF.

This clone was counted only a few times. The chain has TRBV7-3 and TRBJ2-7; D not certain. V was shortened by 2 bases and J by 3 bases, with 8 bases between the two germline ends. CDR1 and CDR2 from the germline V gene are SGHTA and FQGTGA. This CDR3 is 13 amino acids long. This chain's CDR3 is CASSLAVDYEQYF. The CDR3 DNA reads TGTGCCAGCAGCTTAGCGGTGGACTACGAGCAGTACTTC. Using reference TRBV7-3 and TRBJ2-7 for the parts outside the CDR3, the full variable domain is GAGVSQTPSNKVTEKGKYVELRCDPISGHTALYWYRQSLGQGPEFLIYFQGTGAADDSGLPNDRFFAVRPEGSVSTLKIQRTERGDSAVYLCASSLAVDYEQYFGPGTRLTVT.

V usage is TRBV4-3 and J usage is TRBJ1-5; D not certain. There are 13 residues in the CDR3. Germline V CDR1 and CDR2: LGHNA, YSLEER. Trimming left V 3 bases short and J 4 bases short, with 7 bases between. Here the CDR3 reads CASSQGPNQPQHF. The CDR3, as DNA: TGCGCCAGCAGCCAGGGCCCGAATCAGCCCCAGCATTTT.

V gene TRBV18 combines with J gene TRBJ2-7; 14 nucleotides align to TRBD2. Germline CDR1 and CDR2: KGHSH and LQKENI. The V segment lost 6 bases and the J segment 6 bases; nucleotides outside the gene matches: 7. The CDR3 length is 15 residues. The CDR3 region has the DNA TGTGCCAGCTCCCGGGGACTAGCGGGAGATCTCGAGCAGTACTTC. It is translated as CASSRGLAGDLEQYF.

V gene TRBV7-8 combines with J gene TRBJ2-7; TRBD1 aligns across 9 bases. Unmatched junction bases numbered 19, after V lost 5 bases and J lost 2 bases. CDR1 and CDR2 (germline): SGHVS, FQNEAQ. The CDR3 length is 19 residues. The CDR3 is CASSLKNGTGPKPPYEQYF. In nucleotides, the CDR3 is TGTGCCAGCAGCCTCAAAAACGGGACAGGGCCTAAACCCCCCTACGAGCAGTACTTC.

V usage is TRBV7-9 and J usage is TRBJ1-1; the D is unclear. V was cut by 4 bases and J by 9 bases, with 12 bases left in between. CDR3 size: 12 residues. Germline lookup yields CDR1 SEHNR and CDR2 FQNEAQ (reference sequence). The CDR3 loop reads CASSSPELKAFF. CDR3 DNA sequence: TGTGCCAGCAGCTCCCCCGAATTGAAAGCTTTCTTT.